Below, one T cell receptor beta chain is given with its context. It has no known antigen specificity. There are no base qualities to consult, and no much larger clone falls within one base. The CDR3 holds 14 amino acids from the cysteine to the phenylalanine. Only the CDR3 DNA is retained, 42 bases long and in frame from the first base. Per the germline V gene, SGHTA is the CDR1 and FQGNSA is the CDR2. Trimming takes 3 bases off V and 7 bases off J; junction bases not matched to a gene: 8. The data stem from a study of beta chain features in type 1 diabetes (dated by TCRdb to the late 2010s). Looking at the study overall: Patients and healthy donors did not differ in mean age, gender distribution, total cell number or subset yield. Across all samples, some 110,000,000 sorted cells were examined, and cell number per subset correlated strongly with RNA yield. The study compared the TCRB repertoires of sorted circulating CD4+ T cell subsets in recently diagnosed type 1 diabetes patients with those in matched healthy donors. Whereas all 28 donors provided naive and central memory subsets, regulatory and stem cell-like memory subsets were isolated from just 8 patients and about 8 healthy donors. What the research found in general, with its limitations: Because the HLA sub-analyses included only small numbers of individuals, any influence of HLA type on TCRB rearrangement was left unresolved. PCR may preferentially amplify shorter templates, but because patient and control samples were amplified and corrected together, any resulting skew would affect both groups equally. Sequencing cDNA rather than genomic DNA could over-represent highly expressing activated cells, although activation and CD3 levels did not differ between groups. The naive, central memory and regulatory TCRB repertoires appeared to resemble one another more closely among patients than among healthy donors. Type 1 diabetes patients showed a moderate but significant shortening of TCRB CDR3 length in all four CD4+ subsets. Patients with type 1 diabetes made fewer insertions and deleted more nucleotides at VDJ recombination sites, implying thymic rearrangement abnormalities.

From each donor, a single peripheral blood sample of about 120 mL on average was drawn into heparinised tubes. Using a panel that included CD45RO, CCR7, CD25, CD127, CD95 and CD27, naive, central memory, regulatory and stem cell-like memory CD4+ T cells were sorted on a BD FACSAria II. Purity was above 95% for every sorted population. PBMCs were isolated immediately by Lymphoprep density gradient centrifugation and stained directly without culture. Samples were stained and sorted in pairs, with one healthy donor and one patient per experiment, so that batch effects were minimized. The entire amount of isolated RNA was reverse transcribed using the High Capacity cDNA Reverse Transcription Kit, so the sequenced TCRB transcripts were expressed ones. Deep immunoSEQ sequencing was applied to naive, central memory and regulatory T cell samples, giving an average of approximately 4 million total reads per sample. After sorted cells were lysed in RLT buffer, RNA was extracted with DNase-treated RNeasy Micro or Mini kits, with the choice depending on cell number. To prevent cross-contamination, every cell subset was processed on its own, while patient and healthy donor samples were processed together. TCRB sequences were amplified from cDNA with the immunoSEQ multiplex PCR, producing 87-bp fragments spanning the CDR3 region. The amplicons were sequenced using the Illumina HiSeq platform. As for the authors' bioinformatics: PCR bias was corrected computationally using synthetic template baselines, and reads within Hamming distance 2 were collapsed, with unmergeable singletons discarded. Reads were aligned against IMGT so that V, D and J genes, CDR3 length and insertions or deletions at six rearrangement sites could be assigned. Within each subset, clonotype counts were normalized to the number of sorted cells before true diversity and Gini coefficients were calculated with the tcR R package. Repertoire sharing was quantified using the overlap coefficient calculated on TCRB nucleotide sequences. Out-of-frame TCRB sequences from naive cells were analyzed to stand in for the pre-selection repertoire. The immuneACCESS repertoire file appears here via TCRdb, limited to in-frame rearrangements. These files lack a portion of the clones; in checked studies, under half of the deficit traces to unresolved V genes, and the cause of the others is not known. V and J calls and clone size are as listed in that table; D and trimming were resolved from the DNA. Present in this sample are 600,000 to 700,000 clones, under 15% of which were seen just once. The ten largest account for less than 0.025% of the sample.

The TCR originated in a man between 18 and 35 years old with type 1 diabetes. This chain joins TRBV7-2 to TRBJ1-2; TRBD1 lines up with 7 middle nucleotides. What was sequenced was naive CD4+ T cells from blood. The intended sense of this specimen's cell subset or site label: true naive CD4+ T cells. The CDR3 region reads CASSFGQVASGYTF. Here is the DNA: TGTGCCAGCAGCTTTGGACAGGTCGCAAGTGGCTACACCTTC.